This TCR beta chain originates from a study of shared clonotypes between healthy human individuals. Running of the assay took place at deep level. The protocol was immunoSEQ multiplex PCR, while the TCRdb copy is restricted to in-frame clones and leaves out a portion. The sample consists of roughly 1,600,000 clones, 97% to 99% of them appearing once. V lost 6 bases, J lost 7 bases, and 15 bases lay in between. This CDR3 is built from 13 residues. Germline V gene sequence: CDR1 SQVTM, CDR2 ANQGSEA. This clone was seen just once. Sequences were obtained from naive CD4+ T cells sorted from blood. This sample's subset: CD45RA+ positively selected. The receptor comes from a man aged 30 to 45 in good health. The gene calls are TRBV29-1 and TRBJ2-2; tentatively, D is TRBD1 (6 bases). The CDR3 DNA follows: TGCAGCGTAATACAGGGCGGTGGCGGGGAGCTGTTTTTT. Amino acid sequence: CSVIQGGGGELFF.